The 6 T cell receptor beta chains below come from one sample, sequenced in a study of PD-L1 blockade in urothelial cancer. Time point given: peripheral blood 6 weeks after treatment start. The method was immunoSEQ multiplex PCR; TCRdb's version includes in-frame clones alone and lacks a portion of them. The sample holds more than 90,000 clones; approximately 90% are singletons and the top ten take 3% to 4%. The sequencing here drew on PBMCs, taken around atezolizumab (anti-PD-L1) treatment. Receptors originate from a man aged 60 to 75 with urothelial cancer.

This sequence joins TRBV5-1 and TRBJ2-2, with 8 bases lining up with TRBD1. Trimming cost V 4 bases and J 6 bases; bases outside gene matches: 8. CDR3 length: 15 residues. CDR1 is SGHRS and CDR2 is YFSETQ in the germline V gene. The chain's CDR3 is CASSPIQGVAGELFF. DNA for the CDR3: TGCGCCAGCAGCCCGATACAGGGGGTGGCCGGGGAGCTGTTTTTT.

This CDR3 is CASNTGQVNYEQYF. CDR3 in DNA: TGTGCCAGCAACACGGGACAGGTTAACTACGAGCAGTACTTC. V is TRBV5-6 and J is TRBJ2-7, with 8 bases identical to TRBD1. V dropped 6 bases and J dropped 3; count of bases not matched to a gene: 8. Germline CDR1 reads SGHDT; CDR2 reads YYEEEE. CDR3 length equals 14 residues. Using reference TRBV5-6 and TRBJ2-7 for the parts outside the CDR3, the full variable domain is DAGVTQSPTHLIKTRGQQVTLRCSPKSGHDTVSWYQQALGQGPQFIFQYYEEEERQRGNFPDRFSGHQFPNYSSELNVNALLLGDSALYLCASNTGQVNYEQYFGPGTRLTVT.

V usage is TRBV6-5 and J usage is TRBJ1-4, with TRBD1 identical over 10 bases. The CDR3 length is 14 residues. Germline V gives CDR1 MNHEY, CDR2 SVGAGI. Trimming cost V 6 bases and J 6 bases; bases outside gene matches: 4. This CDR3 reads CASSKDRGYEKLFF. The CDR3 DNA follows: TGTGCCAGCAGCAAGGACAGGGGGTATGAAAAACTGTTTTTT.

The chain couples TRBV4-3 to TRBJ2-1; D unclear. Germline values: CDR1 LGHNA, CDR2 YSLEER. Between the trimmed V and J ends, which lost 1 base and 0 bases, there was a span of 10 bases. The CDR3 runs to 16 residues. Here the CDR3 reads CASSQAFRSSYNEQFF. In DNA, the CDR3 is TGCGCCAGCAGCCAAGCTTTCCGGAGCTCCTACAATGAGCAGTTCTTC.

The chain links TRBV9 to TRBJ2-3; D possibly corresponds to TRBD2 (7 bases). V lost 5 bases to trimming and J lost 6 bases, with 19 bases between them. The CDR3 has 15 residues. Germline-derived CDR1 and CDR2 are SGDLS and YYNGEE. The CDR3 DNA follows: TGTGCCAGCAGTGGGGGGGCCACACCAATCGATACGCAGTATTTT. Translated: CASSGGATPIDTQYF.

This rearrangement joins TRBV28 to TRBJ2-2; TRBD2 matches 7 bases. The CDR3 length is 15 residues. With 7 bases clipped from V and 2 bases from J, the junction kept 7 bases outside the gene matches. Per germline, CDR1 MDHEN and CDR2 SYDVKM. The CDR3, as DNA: TGTGCCAGCACCCTGGGGGGGTTTAACACCGGGGAGCTGTTTTTT. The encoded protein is CASTLGGFNTGELFF.